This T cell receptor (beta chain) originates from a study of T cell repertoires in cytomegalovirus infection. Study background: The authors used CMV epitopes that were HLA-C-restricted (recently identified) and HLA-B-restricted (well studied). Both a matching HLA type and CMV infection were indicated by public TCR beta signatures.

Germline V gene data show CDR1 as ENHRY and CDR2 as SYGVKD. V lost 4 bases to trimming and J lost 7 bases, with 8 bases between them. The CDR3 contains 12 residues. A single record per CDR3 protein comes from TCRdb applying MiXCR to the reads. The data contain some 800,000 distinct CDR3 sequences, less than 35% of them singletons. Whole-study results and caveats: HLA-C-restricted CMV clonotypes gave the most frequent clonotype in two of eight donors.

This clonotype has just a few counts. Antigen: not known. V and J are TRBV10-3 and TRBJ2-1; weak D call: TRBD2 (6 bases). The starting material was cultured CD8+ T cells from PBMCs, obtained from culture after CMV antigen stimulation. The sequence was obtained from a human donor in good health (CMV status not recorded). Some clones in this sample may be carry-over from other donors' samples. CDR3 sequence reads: CAISGLENEQFF. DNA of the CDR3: TGTGCCATCAGTGGACTAGAAAATGAGCAGTTCTTC.